The present TCR beta chain was sequenced within a study of shared clonotypes between healthy human individuals. Profiled with immunoSEQ multiplex PCR; TCRdb holds only in-frame clones, not every one. The sample yields 1.5 million to 2.5 million clones, about 95% seen once. Terminally differentiated effector memory CD45RA+ cells were excluded by CCR7 positive selection of CD45RO-negative cells. The sample was naive CD8+ T cells sorted from blood. The clonotype comes from a young man in good health.

This chain's CDR3 is CASSLEAEREFEQYF. The CDR3 region has the DNA TGTGCCAGCAGCTTAGAGGCGGAGCGGGAGTTCGAGCAGTACTTC. The V and J genes are TRBV7-6 and TRBJ2-7; 8 bases match TRBD2. The CDR3 has 15 amino acids. Trimming took 1 base from V and 6 from J; bases not matched to a gene: 8. Germline CDR1 SGHVS, CDR2 FNYEAQ. Together with reference TRBV7-6 and TRBJ2-7, the CDR3 gives the full variable domain: GAGVSQSPRYKVTKRGQDVALRCDPISGHVSLYWYRQALGQGPEFLTYFNYEAQQDKSGLPNDRFSAERPEGSISTLTIQRTEQRDSAMYRCASSLEAEREFEQYFGPGTRLTVT.